One and the same sample provided the 6 T cell receptor beta chains below, sequenced in a study of T cells in localized non-small cell lung cancer. Assay: immunoSEQ multiplex PCR; the TCRdb copy retains only in-frame clones and omits some. The table shows under 40,000 clones, with 70% to 90% occurring only once. Material: peripheral blood, obtained before any cancer treatment. The receptors were gathered from a male donor older than 55 with stage III lung adenocarcinoma.

The chain uses TRBV5-1 and TRBJ2-3; TRBD1 agrees at 7 bases. Unmatched junction bases numbered 9, after V lost 2 bases and J lost 3 bases. The germline V gene has CDR1 SGHRS and CDR2 YFSETQ. The CDR3 is 16 residues long. The CDR3 loop is CASSLASLQGTDTQYF. The CDR3 DNA sequence: TGCGCCAGCAGCTTAGCGTCGCTACAGGGGACAGATACGCAGTATTTT. The full variable domain, in which reference TRBV5-1 and TRBJ2-3 provide the parts outside the CDR3, is KAGVTQTPRYLIKTRGQQVTLSCSPISGHRSVSWYQQTPGQGLQFLFEYFSETQRNKGNFPGRFSGRQFSNSRSEMNVSTLELGDSALYLCASSLASLQGTDTQYFGPGTRLTVL.

The V call is TRBV28, the J call TRBJ2-7; possibly TRBD1 for D (6 bases). CDR3 length: 14 residues. V was trimmed by 6 bases and J by 2 bases, leaving 14 bases between them. Germline CDR1 is MDHEN and CDR2 is SYDVKM. The chain's CDR3 is CASRSGQLTYEQYF. DNA for the CDR3: TGTGCCAGCAGATCAGGACAGCTTACCTACGAGCAGTACTTC. Looking up the rest from reference TRBV28 and TRBJ2-7 gives the full variable domain: DVKVTQSSRYLVKRTGEKVFLECVQDMDHENMFWYRQDPGLGLRLIYFSYDVKMKEKGDIPEGYSVSREKKERFSLILESASTNQTSMYLCASRSGQLTYEQYFGPGTRLTVT.

This clone appeared a single time. This chain connects TRBV29-1 to TRBJ2-3, with 9 bases identical to TRBD2. The CDR3 length is 12 residues. The germline gives CDR1 SQVTM, CDR2 ANQGSEA. The CDR3 here is CTAGGRTDTQYF. The DNA for the CDR3 is TGCACCGCGGGGGGGCGGACAGATACGCAGTATTTT.

The chain links TRBV6-1 to TRBJ2-7; possibly TRBD1 for D (5 bases). Trimming cost V 4 bases and J 0 bases, with 7 bases left between them. CDR1 is MNHNS, CDR2 SASEGT, per germline. The CDR3 has 13 amino acids. The CDR3 nucleotides are TGTGCCAGCAGTGTAGACAGCTCCTACGAGCAGTACTTC. Its protein product is CASSVDSSYEQYF.

V usage is TRBV19 and J usage is TRBJ2-2, with 7 bases matching TRBD1. The CDR3 extends over 15 amino acids. Unmatched junction bases numbered 9, after V lost 6 bases and J lost 5 bases. CDR1 and CDR2 (germline): LNHDA, SQIVND (reference sequence). The CDR3 protein is CASRPQSQGTGELFF. DNA for the CDR3: TGTGCCAGTAGACCTCAATCACAGGGGACCGGGGAGCTGTTTTTT.

The rearrangement links TRBV28 to TRBJ2-7, with D possibly TRBD1 on 6 matching bases. The CDR3 has 14 residues. The germline V gene has CDR1 MDHEN and CDR2 SYDVKM. The V end was cut by 2 bases, the J end by 1 base, with 9 bases between. The CDR3 DNA is TGTGCCAGCAGTTTAACCGGGACATCCTACGAGCAGTACTTC. This gives the protein CASSLTGTSYEQYF. Full variable domain (rest looked up from reference TRBV28 and TRBJ2-7): DVKVTQSSRYLVKRTGEKVFLECVQDMDHENMFWYRQDPGLGLRLIYFSYDVKMKEKGDIPEGYSVSREKKERFSLILESASTNQTSMYLCASSLTGTSYEQYFGPGTRLTVT.